The clone carrying this T cell receptor (beta chain) was seen many times. V was shortened by 2 bases and J by 5 bases, with 12 bases between the two germline ends. Germline CDR1 is ENHRY and CDR2 is SYGVKD. The CDR3 totals 14 residues. The data were obtained in a study of T cells in Graves' hyperthyroidism and ophthalmopathy. Study as a whole: Peripheral blood collection took place at initial diagnosis, before any treatment.

The investigators amplified TCR beta CDR3 regions from RNA transcripts. In the first-round RT-PCR of the TCR CDR3, the HTBI primer set was used. TCRdb reprocessed the multiplex PCR reads with MiXCR, giving one entry per CDR3 protein. Seen here are around 520,000 distinct CDR3 sequences, about 14% observed once, and the top ten hold more than 11%. No progression to ophthalmopathy during 18 months of follow-up defined stable disease. Patients showing uncontrolled infection, other autoimmune disease, pregnancy or lactation were ineligible. Orbital computed tomography and thyroid ultrasound, together with serum TRAb and thyroxine and clinical symptoms, were used for diagnoses.

The receptor comes from a woman between 40 and 50 years old with Graves' hyperthyroidism. The specimen was blood. The chain uses TRBV10-3 and TRBJ2-5; D remains ambiguous. The CDR3 region has the DNA TGTGCCATCAGTGAGCGAGGACCCCGGGAGACCCAGTACTTC. It is translated as CAISERGPRETQYF.